This T cell receptor beta chain was recovered during a study of blood T cell repertoires in COVID-19. At the level of the study: Sites across the United States, Italy and Spain contributed samples from acute and convalescent COVID-19. The analysed material was cDNA or gDNA that came from T cells, B-cell-depleted T cells, or PBMCs.

This table comes from immunoSEQ multiplex PCR, and its TCRdb copy is limited to in-frame clones, with some not included. The data contain under 75,000 clones, roughly 80% of them singletons. This sequence was found in a woman aged 45-65 years with active or convalescent COVID-19. What was sequenced was peripheral blood.

CDR3: CASSLSGYSGNTIYF. CDR3 in DNA: TGTGCCAGCAGCCTTTCAGGGTACTCTGGAAACACCATATATTTT. This chain links TRBV14 with TRBJ1-3; D might be TRBD1 (5 bases). CDR1 and CDR2 (germline): SGHDN, FVKESK. V was pared by 4 bases and J by 0 bases, with 10 bases between. This CDR3 is built from 15 residues.